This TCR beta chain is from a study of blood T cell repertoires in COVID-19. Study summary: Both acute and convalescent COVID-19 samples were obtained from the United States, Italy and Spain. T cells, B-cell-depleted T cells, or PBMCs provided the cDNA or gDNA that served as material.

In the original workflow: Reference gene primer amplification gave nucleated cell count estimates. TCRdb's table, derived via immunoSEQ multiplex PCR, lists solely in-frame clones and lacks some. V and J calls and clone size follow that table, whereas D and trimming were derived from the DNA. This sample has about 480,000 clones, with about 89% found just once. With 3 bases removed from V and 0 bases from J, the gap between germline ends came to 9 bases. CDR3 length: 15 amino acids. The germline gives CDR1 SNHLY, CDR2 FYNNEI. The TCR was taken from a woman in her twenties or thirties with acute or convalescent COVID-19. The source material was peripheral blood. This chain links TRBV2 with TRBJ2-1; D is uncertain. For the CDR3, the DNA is TGTGCCAGCAGTGAGGGTCGGAGCTCCTACAATGAGCAGTTCTTC. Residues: CASSEGRSSYNEQFF.